The 18 T cell receptor beta chains reported below all come from one sample, sequenced in a study of metastatic and nonmetastatic thyroid tumors (dated by TCRdb to the early 2020s). The receptor library was made with PCR. This sample was sequenced with an Illumina HiSeq 4000. Through fastp at Q25 and MiXCR, TCRdb rebuilt clones from the public reads, retaining in-frame beta chains. This sample comprises approximately 6,100 clones, 25% to 30% of them detected only once. The ten largest clones capture around 48% of the sample. Before undergoing thyroid surgery, none of the patients had been given any kind of treatment. The sequencing sample was made of adjacent normal tissue. The origin of the receptors is a female donor with papillary thyroid cancer or a benign thyroid nodule (not recorded which). Some clones in this sample may be carry-over from other donors' samples.

The chain is built from TRBV7-9 and TRBJ2-5; 10 bases align to TRBD2. The germline gives CDR1 SEHNR, CDR2 FQNEAQ (reference sequence). This CDR3 has 15 amino acids. With 6 bases clipped from V and 7 bases from J, the junction kept 11 bases outside the gene matches. In DNA, the CDR3 is TGTGCCAGCAGGTCTAGCGGGAGTTGGGGAGGGACCCAGTACTTC. Its translation is CASRSSGSWGGTQYF.

On this clone itself: One end of the junction varies from germline; a read error may be responsible. This rearrangement joins TRBV6-1 to TRBJ2-7; D not resolved. The CDR3 spans 11 residues. Germline V gives CDR1 MNHNS, CDR2 SASEGT. CDR3: CASSGPYGQYF. The CDR3 DNA reads TGTGCCAGCAGTGGCCCCTACGGGCAGTACTTC.

In DNA, the CDR3 is TGTGCCACCAGCAGAGATCGGGCCGAGCAGTACTTC. Its protein product is CATSRDRAEQYF. The rearrangement links TRBV15 to TRBJ2-7; no firm D call. The CDR3 spans 12 residues. Germline lookup yields CDR1 LNHNV and CDR2 YYDKDF (reference sequence). V was pared by 0 bases and J by 6 bases, with 6 bases between.

The chain carries TRBV19 and TRBJ1-1, with TRBD1 as a possible D gene (6 bases). The length of the CDR3 is 13 residues. Germline V gene sequence: CDR1 LNHDA, CDR2 SQIVND (reference sequence). With 6 bases removed from V and 6 bases from J, the gap between germline ends came to 14 bases. CDR3: CASRHTGPAEAFF. Here the CDR3 DNA reads TGTGCCAGTAGACACACAGGGCCCGCTGAAGCTTTCTTT.

Note on this clone: A read error may produce the germline difference seen at one junction end. The chain recombines TRBV7-6 with TRBJ2-7; possible D gene TRBD2, 6 bases. The germline CDR1 and CDR2 sequences are SGHVS and FNYEAQ. This CDR3 contains 14 residues. Written as DNA, the CDR3 is TGTGCTAGCAGCCTATCCGGGACTGATGGCGAGCAGTACTTC. This translates into CASSLSGTDGEQYF.

This chain joins TRBV20-1 and TRBJ1-3, with unresolved D. Germline V CDR1 and CDR2: DFQATT, SNEGSKA (reference sequence). V was trimmed by 0 bases and J by 2 bases, leaving 8 bases between them. The CDR3 is made up of 14 amino acids. This CDR3 reads CSARDKETGNTIYF. CDR3 nucleotide sequence: TGCAGTGCTAGAGACAAGGAGACTGGAAACACCATATATTTT.

This clone has only a few counts. V is TRBV20-1 and J is TRBJ1-5; weak D call: TRBD1 (5 bases). The germline CDR1 and CDR2 sequences are DFQATT and SNEGSKA (reference sequence). There are 14 residues in the CDR3. V was trimmed by 5 bases and J by 7 bases, leaving 18 bases between them. DNA of the CDR3: TGCAGTGCTTTCCCGGGGGGGAGGGGACAGCCCCAGCATTTT. This sequence encodes CSAFPGGRGQPQHF.

This clone was observed a few times. The V gene is TRBV28, the J gene TRBJ2-7, with a possible D match to TRBD1 (5 bases). Trimming removed 1 base from V and 4 bases from J, with 14 bases in between. This CDR3 spans 15 amino acids. The V gene's germline CDR1 is MDHEN and CDR2 SYDVKM. CDR3 coding DNA: TGTGCCAGCAGTTTATCAGGGATATCTATGTACGAGCAGTACTTC. Protein product: CASSLSGISMYEQYF.

V is TRBV4-2 and J is TRBJ2-5; 10 bases map to TRBD1. The CDR3 contains 16 residues. Trimming took 5 bases from V and 5 from J; bases not matched to a gene: 11. Per germline, CDR1 LGHNA and CDR2 YNFKEQ. In DNA, the CDR3 is TGTGCCAGCAGCTTACCGGACAGGGGGGCGGTGGAGACCCAGTACTTC. Its protein product is CASSLPDRGAVETQYF.

This clone appeared a few times. The chain carries TRBV27 and TRBJ2-7, with 9 positions matching TRBD2. The CDR3 consists of 14 residues. V lost 4 bases to trimming and J lost 0 bases; unmatched junction nucleotides: 1. Germline loops: CDR1 MNHEY, CDR2 SMNVEV (reference sequence). The CDR3 loop is CASSWTSDSYEQYF. The CDR3 DNA follows: TGTGCCAGCAGTTGGACTAGCGACTCCTACGAGCAGTACTTC.

A few counts support this clone. The chain combines TRBV19 with TRBJ2-7, with D possibly being TRBD1 (6 bases). V was trimmed by 3 bases and J by 3 bases, leaving 12 bases between them. This CDR3 is built from 14 residues. CDR1 LNHDA and CDR2 SQIVND come from the germline V gene (reference sequence). The CDR3 DNA sequence: TGTGCCAGTAGTATCCAGGGGACGGGCTACGAGCAGTACTTC. Residues: CASSIQGTGYEQYF.

With respect to this clone: Compared with germline, one end of the junction differs, possibly owing to a read error. J is TRBJ1-5 and V is TRBV19; 8 bases are shared with TRBD1. CDR1 and CDR2 from the germline V gene are LNHDA and SQIVND (reference sequence). The length of the CDR3 is 14 residues. This chain's CDR3 is CASSRTGRNQPRHF. The CDR3 coding sequence is TGTGCCAGTAGCCGGACAGGGAGAAATCAGCCCCGGCATTTT.

The chain employs TRBV6-5 and TRBJ2-7; D might be TRBD1 (6 bases). CDR1 is MNHEY, CDR2 SVGAGI, per germline. The CDR3 covers 15 residues. V lost 0 bases, J lost 1 base, and 10 bases lay in between. The CDR3: CASSYSGGRSYEQYF. The CDR3 region has the DNA TGTGCCAGCAGTTACTCAGGGGGAAGGTCCTACGAGCAGTACTTC.

This clone has only a few counts. The chain employs TRBV6-1 and TRBJ1-1; possible D gene TRBD1, 5 bases. V lost 8 bases and J lost 3, with 10 bases in between. CDR3 length equals 12 residues. Germline CDR1 and CDR2: MNHNS and SASEGT. CDR3 bases: TGTGCCAGCGGGGGTCGGGACACTGAAGCTTTCTTT. Translation: CASGGRDTEAFF.

As regards this clone: One end of the junction varies from germline; a read error may be responsible. V gene TRBV20-1 combines with J gene TRBJ2-1; D possibly corresponds to TRBD1 (6 bases). This CDR3 is built from 14 residues. The germline V gene encodes CDR1 DFQATT and CDR2 SNEGSKA (reference sequence). The CDR3 DNA reads as TGCAGTGCCCAACAACGGGACACATACAATGATCAGTTCTTC. This encodes CSAQQRDTYNDQFF.

In its sample, this clone is medium-sized. V usage is TRBV20-1 and J usage is TRBJ2-2, with TRBD2 matching 7 bases. V trimming: 0 bases; J trimming: 3 bases; junction bases outside the gene matches: 7. The CDR3 length is 16 residues. Germline loops: CDR1 DFQATT, CDR2 SNEGSKA (reference sequence). The CDR3: CSARDTWREHTGELFF. The DNA of the CDR3 is TGCAGTGCTAGAGATACCTGGCGGGAGCACACCGGGGAGCTGTTTTTT.

The J gene is TRBJ2-2, the V gene TRBV9; 8 bases are a match to TRBD1. The V segment lost 3 bases and the J segment 0 bases; nucleotides outside the gene matches: 10. Germline V gene sequence: CDR1 SGDLS, CDR2 YYNGEE. The CDR3 consists of 18 residues. The CDR3 DNA follows: TGTGCCAGCAGCGACAGGACAGGGCCGCGATCGAACACCGGGGAGCTGTTTTTT. Its translation is CASSDRTGPRSNTGELFF.

The V gene is TRBV4-3, the J gene TRBJ1-2, with a tentative D call TRBD1 (5 bases). Trimming pared 1 base from V and 2 bases from J, leaving 8 bases between. Germline assignment: CDR1 LGHNA and CDR2 YSLEER. The CDR3 has 14 residues. CDR3 bases: TGCGCCAGCAGCCAAGGGACACAGAACTATGGCTACACCTTC. Translating it yields CASSQGTQNYGYTF.